These T cell receptor beta chains were read from a single sample in a study of regulatory T cells in long-lasting Graves disease. TCRdb recomputed calls from the multiplex PCR reads with MiXCR, one row per CDR3 protein. This table has a few hundred thousand distinct CDR3 sequences, about a sixth appearing once. This sample also appeared in a second study, on T cells in Graves' hyperthyroidism and ophthalmopathy.

Here the sequenced sample was peripheral blood mononuclear cells (PBMCs), taken at new diagnosis, from a patient treated with antithyroid drugs. These receptors originate from a woman under 30 with Graves disease. CDR3s include the opening cysteine and the closing phenylalanine or tryptophan. The D gene is left open where the match is weak. Where a row states a size, it is once, few, many or the class of an expanded clone; other rows omit it.

v_call: TRBV20-1; clone_size: .; j_call: TRBJ1-5; d_call: TRBD1; cdr3_nt: TGCAGTGCTAGAGTCAATGGACAGGGAGATCAGCCCCAGCATTTT; cdr3_aa: CSARVNGQGDQPQHF
v_call: TRBV28; clone_size: many; j_call: TRBJ2-1; d_call: .; cdr3_nt: TGTGCCAGCAGTTGGGGTAGCTCCTACAATGAGCAGTTCTTC; cdr3_aa: CASSWGSSYNEQFF
v_call: TRBV5-6; clone_size: few; j_call: TRBJ1-2; d_call: .; cdr3_nt: TGTGCCAGCAGCTCCGCGCCAGGAAACACACTTAGTTTGGGCTACACCTTC; cdr3_aa: CASSSAPGNTLSLGYTF
v_call: TRBV2; clone_size: .; j_call: TRBJ1-3; d_call: .; cdr3_nt: TGTGCCAGCAGTCGATATAAGGCCAGCTCTGGAAACACCATATATTTT; cdr3_aa: CASSRYKASSGNTIYF
v_call: TRBV4-2; clone_size: .; j_call: TRBJ1-4; d_call: .; cdr3_nt: TGTGCCAGCAGCCAAGATTTGGCACCCCGCGGTGAAAAACTGTTTTTT; cdr3_aa: CASSQDLAPRGEKLFF
v_call: TRBV6-5; clone_size: few; j_call: TRBJ1-3; d_call: .; cdr3_nt: TGTGCCAGCAGTTCGGGACCTTTGCGCTCTGGAAACACCATATATTTT; cdr3_aa: CASSSGPLRSGNTIYF
v_call: TRBV20-1; clone_size: many; j_call: TRBJ1-1; d_call: .; cdr3_nt: TGCAGTGCACCGGTGGTGATTGCAAACACTGAAGCTTTCTTT; cdr3_aa: CSAPVVIANTEAFF
v_call: TRBV4-1; clone_size: .; j_call: TRBJ1-5; d_call: TRBD1; cdr3_nt: TGCGCCAGCAGAGTCACTGAGACAGGGACAGAACAGCCCCAGCATTTT; cdr3_aa: CASRVTETGTEQPQHF
v_call: TRBV7-9; clone_size: few; j_call: TRBJ2-3; d_call: TRBD1; cdr3_nt: TGTGCCAGCAGCTTATTTCAGGGGGCATCGGATACGCAGTATTTT; cdr3_aa: CASSLFQGASDTQYF
v_call: TRBV7-2; clone_size: many; j_call: TRBJ2-7; d_call: .; cdr3_nt: TGTGCCAGCAGCTTAATCGCGGGAACACCCTACGAGCAGTACTTC; cdr3_aa: CASSLIAGTPYEQYF
v_call: TRBV6-5; clone_size: many; j_call: TRBJ1-2; d_call: .; cdr3_nt: TGTGCCAGCAGTTACTCGACAGTAAGAGGCTACACCTTC; cdr3_aa: CASSYSTVRGYTF